This T cell receptor beta chain derives from a study of shared clonotypes between healthy human individuals. As defined, naive CD8 cells were CD45RO-negative and positively selected for CCR7, with terminally differentiated effector memory CD45RA+ cells excluded. The germline V gene encodes CDR1 ENHRY and CDR2 SYGVKD. Trimming cost V 2 bases and J 3 bases, with 11 bases left between them. The CDR3 is 14 residues long. Method: immunoSEQ multiplex PCR; TCRdb's copy keeps in-frame clones and lacks some. This sample has approximately 600,000 clones; 95% occur once, and the top ten carry approximately 0.11%.

Input material: naive CD8+ T cells sorted from blood. The chain employs TRBV10-3 and TRBJ2-7; D tentatively reads TRBD1 or TRBD2 (5 bases each). This TCR was sampled from a young woman in good health. CDR3: CAISEGRDRYEQYF. The DNA for the CDR3 is TGTGCCATCAGTGAGGGTCGGGACCGCTACGAGCAGTACTTC.